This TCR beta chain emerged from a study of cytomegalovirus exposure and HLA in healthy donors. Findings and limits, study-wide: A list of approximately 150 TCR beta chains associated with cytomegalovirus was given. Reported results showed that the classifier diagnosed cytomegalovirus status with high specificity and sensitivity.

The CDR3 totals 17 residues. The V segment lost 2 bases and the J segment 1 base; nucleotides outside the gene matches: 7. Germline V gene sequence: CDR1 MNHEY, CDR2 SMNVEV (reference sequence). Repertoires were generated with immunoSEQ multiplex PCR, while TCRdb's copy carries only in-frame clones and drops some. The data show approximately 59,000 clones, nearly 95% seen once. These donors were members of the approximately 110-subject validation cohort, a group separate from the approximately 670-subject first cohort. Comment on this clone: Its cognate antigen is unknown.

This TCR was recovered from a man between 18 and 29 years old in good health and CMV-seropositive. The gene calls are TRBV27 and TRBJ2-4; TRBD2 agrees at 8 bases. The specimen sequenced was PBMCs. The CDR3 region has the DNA TGTGCCAGCAGTTTACCTCCGGGACTAGGGGCCAAAAACATTCAGTACTTC. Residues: CASSLPPGLGAKNIQYF.